This T cell receptor beta chain was retrieved from a study of cytomegalovirus exposure and HLA in healthy donors. PCR primers comprised 60 Vbeta and 13 Jbeta primers. The data were produced by immunoSEQ multiplex PCR, yet TCRdb's version contains in-frame clones alone and is incomplete. The data show under 130,000 clones, with over 75% seen just once and approximately 7.2% held by the top ten. Points on this clone: Antigen specificity is unknown. An end of the junction differs from the germline gene, which may be a read error.

Germline-derived CDR1 and CDR2 are LNHDA and SQIVND (reference sequence). This CDR3 is built from 8 residues. Study-wide results and caveats: Later on, an analysis found that several of the most significant clusters appeared to be linked to common viral pathogens, which included parvovirus B19.

The chain is built from TRBV19 and TRBJ2-7; D unclear. This clonotype was obtained from a man aged 25 to 40 in good health and CMV-seropositive. The source material was PBMCs. As DNA, the CDR3 is TGCAGCTCCTACGAGCAGTACTTC. Its translation is CSSYEQYF.